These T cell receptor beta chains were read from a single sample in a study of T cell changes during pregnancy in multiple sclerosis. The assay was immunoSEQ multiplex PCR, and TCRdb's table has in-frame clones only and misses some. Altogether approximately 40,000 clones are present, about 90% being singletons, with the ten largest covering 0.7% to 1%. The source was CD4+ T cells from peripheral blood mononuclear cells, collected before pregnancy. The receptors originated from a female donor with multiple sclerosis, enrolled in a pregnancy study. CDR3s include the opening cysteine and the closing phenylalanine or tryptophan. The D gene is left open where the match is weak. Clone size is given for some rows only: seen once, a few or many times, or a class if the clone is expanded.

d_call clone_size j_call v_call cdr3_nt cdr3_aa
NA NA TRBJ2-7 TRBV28 TGTGCCAGCAAAGCTCCGGGACTCCTCTACGAGCAGTACTTC CASKAPGLLYEQYF
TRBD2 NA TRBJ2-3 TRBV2 TGTGCCAGCAGTGAAGCGCGAGGGACTAGCACGCAGTATTTT CASSEARGTSTQYF
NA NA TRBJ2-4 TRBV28 TGTGCCAGCAGTTTATGGGGGGCGGTCAAAAACATTCAGTACTTC CASSLWGAVKNIQYF
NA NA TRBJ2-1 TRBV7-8 TGTGCCAGCAGCTTAGCACAGGTGCCGGGGGCGGGAGATGTTGAGCAGTTCTTC CASSLAQVPGAGDVEQFF
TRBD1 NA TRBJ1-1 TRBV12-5 TGTGCTAGTGGTTTGGTAAAGGGACAGGGGAACACTGAAGCTTTCTTT CASGLVKGQGNTEAFF
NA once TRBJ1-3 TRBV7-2 TGTGCCAGCAGCTTCCGACGAGGCTCTGGAAACACCATATATTTT CASSFRRGSGNTIYF
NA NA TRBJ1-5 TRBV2 TGTGCCAGCAGTGAATTAACAGCCTGGGGCAATCAGCCCCAGCATTTT CASSELTAWGNQPQHF
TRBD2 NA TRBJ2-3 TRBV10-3 TGTGCCATCAGTTTCTTAGCAGCGGGGCTAGCGGGAGGAGGGACAGATACGCAGTATTTT CAISFLAAGLAGGGTDTQYF
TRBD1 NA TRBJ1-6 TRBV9 TGTGCCAGCAGCAGGGACAGTCGTAACTATTCACCCCTCCACTTT CASSRDSRNYSPLHF
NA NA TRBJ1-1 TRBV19 TGTGCCAGTAGTATAGAGGGGGCCGAGAACACTGAAGCTTTCTTT CASSIEGAENTEAFF
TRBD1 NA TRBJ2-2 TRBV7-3 TGTGCCAGCAGTAGGGACAGGACGGACACCGGGGAGCTGTTTTTT CASSRDRTDTGELFF